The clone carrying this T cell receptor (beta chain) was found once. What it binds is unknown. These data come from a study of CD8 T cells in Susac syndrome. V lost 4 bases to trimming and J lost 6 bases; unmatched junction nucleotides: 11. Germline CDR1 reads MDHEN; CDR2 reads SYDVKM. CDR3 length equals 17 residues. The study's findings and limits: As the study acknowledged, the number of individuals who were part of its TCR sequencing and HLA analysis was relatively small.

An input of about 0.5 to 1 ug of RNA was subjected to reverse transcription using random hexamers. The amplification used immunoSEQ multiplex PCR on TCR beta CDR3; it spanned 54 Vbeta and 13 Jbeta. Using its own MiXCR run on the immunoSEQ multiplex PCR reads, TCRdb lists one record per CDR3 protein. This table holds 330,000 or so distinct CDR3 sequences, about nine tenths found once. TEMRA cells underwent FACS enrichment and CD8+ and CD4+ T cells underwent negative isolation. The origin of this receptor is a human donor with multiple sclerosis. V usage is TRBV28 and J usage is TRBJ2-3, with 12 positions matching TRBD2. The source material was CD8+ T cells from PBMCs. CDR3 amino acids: CASSSPGLAGTMDTQYF. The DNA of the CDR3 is TGTGCCAGCAGTTCCCCAGGACTAGCGGGAACGATGGATACGCAGTATTTT.